This is a list of T cell receptor beta chains from one sample in a study of blood T cell repertoires in COVID-19. Sequencing used immunoSEQ multiplex PCR; TCRdb keeps in-frame clones, though not all of them. Among almost 200,000 clones listed, roughly three quarters were seen once. Sequences were obtained from peripheral blood. The origin of the receptors is a woman aged 40 to 50 with COVID-19, enrolled during active disease. The conserved cysteine and the conserved F or W are not part of the CDR3 here. Fields, in order: CDR3 protein, J gene, V gene.

ASSRGADPYYGYT | TRBJ1-2 | TRBV14
ASGPRNEQF | TRBJ2-1 | TRBV27
ASSPGQGGYNSPLH | TRBJ1-6 | TRBV3-1/TRBV3-2
ASSVEGGQFYEQY | TRBJ2-7 | TRBV9
ASNAGTGGNQPQH | TRBJ1-5 | TRBV19
ASSYVSRTGSSPLH | TRBJ1-6 | TRBV5-1
ASSQFGAGAHPVGQF | TRBJ2-1 | TRBV3-1/TRBV3-2
AWNSDFSYEQY | TRBJ2-7 | TRBV30
ASSIRLAGGLAKNIQY | TRBJ2-4 | TRBV19
ASSARSSSGNTIY | TRBJ1-3 | TRBV2
ASRKGGVNTGELF | TRBJ2-2 | TRBV3-1/TRBV3-2
ASSEAQGLNTEAF | TRBJ1-1 | TRBV6-1
ASSDQTSGSGSYEQY | TRBJ2-7 | TRBV6-1
ANRRDFPA | TRBJ2-7 | TRBV6-4
ASRTDSGANVLT | TRBJ2-6 | TRBV5-8
ASTGQFNQPQH | TRBJ1-5 | TRBV10-2
ASSDRVGYGYT | TRBJ1-2 | TRBV6-2/TRBV6-3
ASSLQEGHGYT | TRBJ1-2 | TRBV11-2
ASRPSGTRSTYEQY | TRBJ2-7 | TRBV10-2
ATSDPYSGVGPSGNTIY | TRBJ1-3 | TRBV24-1
ASSLGYSGLAGGTDTQY | TRBJ2-3 | TRBV5-1
ASSMALDTEAF | TRBJ1-1 | TRBV19
AISESRGLSNYGYT | TRBJ1-2 | TRBV10-3
ASSPDLGGNTEAF | TRBJ1-1 | TRBV19
ACRGQVYNEQF | TRBJ2-1 | TRBV30
AISERGSNQPQH | TRBJ1-5 | TRBV10-3
ASSLGQVRDANEKLF | TRBJ1-4 | TRBV5-1
ASQASSTRGEQF | TRBJ2-1 | TRBV9
ATSRGYPEGVNTEAF | TRBJ1-1 | TRBV15
ASSQDRESGPQITYNEQF | TRBJ2-1 | TRBV6-2/TRBV6-3
ASSDQGEGNTEAF | TRBJ1-1 | TRBV2
ASREPGQGVNEQF | TRBJ2-1 | TRBV5-1
SVTETENTEAF | TRBJ1-1 | TRBV29-1
ASRIPQGAPGYT | TRBJ1-2 | TRBV19
ASSTTREGAVQF | TRBJ2-1 | TRBV7-3
ASSSRDKDYEQY | TRBJ2-7 | TRBV5-4
ASSTGGGSNEKLF | TRBJ1-4 | TRBV19
ASKGVNTGELF | TRBJ2-2 | TRBV12-3/TRBV12-4
ASSFLNEQY | TRBJ2-7 | TRBV5-1
ASTIQGASNQPQH | TRBJ1-5 | TRBV19